Below, 15 T cell receptor beta chains from the same sample are listed, as sequenced in a study of blood T cell repertoires in COVID-19. Clones were read by immunoSEQ multiplex PCR, and TCRdb kept only the in-frame ones, dropping some. The sample holds more than 150,000 clones, about 85% seen once. The sequenced sample was peripheral blood. Every receptor here comes from a woman over 75 with acute or convalescent COVID-19.

This chain joins TRBV5-4 and TRBJ2-1; 10 bases map to TRBD2. The CDR3 has 15 amino acids. The J segment lost 4 bases and the V segment lost 4 bases, leaving 5 bases of the junction unmatched. Germline V gene data show CDR1 as SGHNT and CDR2 as YYREEE (reference sequence). The CDR3 reads CASSASGGVYNEQFF. The CDR3 DNA reads as TGTGCCAGCAGCGCCAGCGGGGGGGTTTACAATGAGCAGTTCTTC.

The chain joins TRBV10-3 to TRBJ1-5; 8 positions agree with TRBD1. CDR1 is ENHRY, CDR2 SYGVKD, per germline. The CDR3 contains 17 residues. Trimming cost V 0 bases and J 0 bases; bases outside gene matches: 4. The CDR3 DNA reads TGTGCCATCAGTGAGTCGGACAGGGCAAGTAGCAATCAGCCCCAGCATTTT. Its protein is CAISESDRASSNQPQHF.

V and J are TRBV4-3 and TRBJ1-1, with D unclear. Germline V gene data show CDR1 as LGHNA and CDR2 as YSLEER. There are 14 residues in the CDR3. V gave up 3 bases and J gave up 6 bases, with 14 bases separating them. DNA for the CDR3: TGCGCCAGCAGCCAGGGAGCTCGAATCGCTGAAGCTTTCTTT. Its protein product is CASSQGARIAEAFF.

This clone was observed a single time. J is TRBJ2-7 and V is TRBV7-9, with D hard to call. CDR1 is SEHNR and CDR2 is FQNEAQ in the germline V gene (reference sequence). The CDR3 has 11 amino acids. V lost 5 bases and J lost 5, with 7 bases in between. The DNA of the CDR3 is TGTGCCAGCAGCCCGTCGGACGAGCAGTACTTC. Translation gives CASSPSDEQYF.

The rearrangement links TRBV6-5 to TRBJ1-1, with D maybe TRBD1 (5 bases). Trimming removed 7 bases from V and 5 bases from J, with 11 bases in between. The CDR3 totals 12 residues. Germline V CDR1 and CDR2: MNHEY, SVGAGI. The CDR3 region has the DNA TGTGCCAGCACCCGGGGGTATACTGAAGCTTTCTTT. Amino acid sequence: CASTRGYTEAFF.

V gene TRBV9 combines with J gene TRBJ2-5; 8 bases agree with TRBD2. The V segment lost 0 bases and the J segment 3 bases; nucleotides outside the gene matches: 4. This CDR3 region has 15 residues. Looked up from germline, CDR1 is SGDLS and CDR2 is YYNGEE. CDR3 in amino acids: CASSVAVLAEETQYF. CDR3 DNA sequence: TGTGCCAGCAGCGTAGCTGTACTAGCGGAAGAGACCCAGTACTTC.

This clone was detected only a few times. The chain has TRBV29-1 and TRBJ2-7, with D perhaps TRBD2 (6 bases). The CDR3 is made up of 14 amino acids. Trimming removed 6 bases from V and 0 bases from J, with 15 bases in between. In germline, CDR1 is SQVTM, CDR2 ANQGSEA. The CDR3 coding sequence is TGCAGCGTCCTAGGTGGAGGGCCCTCCTACGAGCAGTACTTC. This encodes CSVLGGGPSYEQYF.

The chain combines TRBV27 with TRBJ2-1; 8 bases are a match to TRBD2. Germline V gene sequence: CDR1 MNHEY, CDR2 SMNVEV (reference sequence). The CDR3 covers 13 residues. The V gene end was trimmed by 5 bases and the J gene end by 6 bases; junction bases not matched to a gene: 3. The CDR3 sequence: CASSPGTSNEQFF. CDR3 bases: TGTGCCAGCAGTCCTGGGACTAGCAATGAGCAGTTCTTC.

The J gene is TRBJ1-1, the V gene TRBV24-1; 7 bases line up with TRBD1. Germline-derived CDR1 and CDR2 are KGHDR and SFDVKD. Trimming cost V 7 bases and J 3 bases; bases outside gene matches: 1. CDR3 length: 12 residues. The CDR3 region has the DNA TGTGCCACCAGGGGGACAGACACTGAAGCTTTCTTT. It translates to CATRGTDTEAFF.

The V gene is TRBV25-1, the J gene TRBJ1-1, with D possibly TRBD1 on 6 matching bases. CDR1 MGHDK and CDR2 SYGVNS come from the germline V gene. Trimming shortened V by 7 bases and J by 2 bases, and 20 bases separated the two germline ends. The CDR3 consists of 16 residues. The CDR3 DNA follows: TGTGCCAGCATCCCTTGGGACATCGAGACCAACACTGAAGCTTTCTTT. Its translation: CASIPWDIETNTEAFF.

The gene calls are TRBV3-1 (or the pseudogene TRBV3-2) and TRBJ2-1; a weak D match, TRBD2 (6 bases). Trimming left V 4 bases short and J 8 bases short, with 21 bases between. The CDR3 is made up of 16 amino acids. Germline CDR1 is LGHDT and CDR2 is YNNKEL (reference sequence). The CDR3 DNA reads as TGTGCCAGCAGCCCCCCCTACGGTGGGGGGAGGCATGAGCAGTTCTTC. This sequence encodes CASSPPYGGGRHEQFF.

This chain uses TRBV7-6 with TRBJ2-7, with 13 bases lining up with TRBD2. Germline V gives CDR1 SGHVS, CDR2 FNYEAQ. Unmatched junction bases numbered 5, after V lost 1 base and J lost 5 bases. CDR3 length: 16 residues. The CDR3 sequence: CASSLGTSGRLNEQYF. The CDR3 coding sequence is TGTGCCAGCAGCTTAGGGACTAGCGGGAGATTGAACGAGCAGTACTTC.

This clone was observed a handful of times. The rearrangement uses TRBV5-4 and TRBJ1-3, with D possibly being TRBD1 (6 bases). Germline assignment: CDR1 SGHNT and CDR2 YYREEE (reference sequence). V was clipped by 4 bases and J by 3 bases, with 17 bases between them. The CDR3 length is 16 residues. CDR3 amino acids: CASSPGGAGVGNTIYF. The DNA of the CDR3 is TGTGCCAGCAGCCCCGGGGGGGCGGGTGTTGGAAACACCATATATTTT.

J is TRBJ1-2 and V is TRBV9, with D unclear. This CDR3 has 14 amino acids. Trimming took off 0 bases at V and 5 bases at J, with 11 bases between the two ends. Per germline, CDR1 SGDLS and CDR2 YYNGEE. The CDR3 spells CASSVGGSGYGYTF. The CDR3 bases are TGTGCCAGCAGCGTAGGAGGGAGCGGGTATGGCTACACCTTC. The whole variable domain, remainder taken from reference TRBV9 and TRBJ1-2, is DSGVTQTPKHLITATGQRVTLRCSPRSGDLSVYWYQQSLDQGLQFLIQYYNGEERAKGNILERFSAQQFPDLHSELNLSSLELGDSALYFCASSVGGSGYGYTFGSGTRLTVV.

The chain employs TRBV4-1 and TRBJ2-1; 7 bases match TRBD1. This CDR3 contains 15 residues. CDR1 is MGHRA and CDR2 is YSYEKL in the germline V gene. With V trimmed by 0 bases and J by 7 bases, 6 bases remained unmatched. CDR3 nucleotides: TGCGCCAGCAGCCAAGATTCAGACAGGGTGAATGAGCAGTTCTTC. Translated, it gives CASSQDSDRVNEQFF.